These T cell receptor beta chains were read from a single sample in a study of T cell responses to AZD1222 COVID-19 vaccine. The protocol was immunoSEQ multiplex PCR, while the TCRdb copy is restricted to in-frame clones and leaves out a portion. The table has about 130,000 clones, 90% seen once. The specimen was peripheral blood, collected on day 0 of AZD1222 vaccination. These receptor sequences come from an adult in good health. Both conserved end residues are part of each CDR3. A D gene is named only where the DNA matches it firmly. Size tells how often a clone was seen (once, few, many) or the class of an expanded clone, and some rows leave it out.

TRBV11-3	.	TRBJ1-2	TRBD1	CASSLDGPGTETHYGYTF	TGTGCCAGCAGCTTAGACGGACCCGGGACAGAAACCCACTATGGCTACACCTTC
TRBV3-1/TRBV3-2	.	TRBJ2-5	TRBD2	CASSHPWGASGGLAQETQYF	TGTGCCAGCAGCCATCCCTGGGGGGCTAGCGGGGGATTAGCCCAAGAGACCCAGTACTTC
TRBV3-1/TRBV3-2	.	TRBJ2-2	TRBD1	CASSQYIGGQGRTGELFF	TGTGCCAGCAGCCAATATATTGGGGGACAGGGAAGGACCGGGGAGCTGTTTTTT
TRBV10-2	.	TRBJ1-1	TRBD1	CASSDQGQTNTEAFF	TGCGCCAGCAGTGACCAGGGACAGACAAACACTGAAGCTTTCTTT
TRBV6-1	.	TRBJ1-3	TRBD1	CASSDWTGYRGNTIYF	TGTGCCAGCAGTGACTGGACAGGGTATAGAGGAAACACCATATATTTT
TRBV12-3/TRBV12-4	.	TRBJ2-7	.	CASSMTYNYEQYF	TGTGCCAGCAGCATGACATACAACTACGAGCAGTACTTC
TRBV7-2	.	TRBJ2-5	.	CASSSRPEDQETQYF	TGTGCCAGCAGCTCCCGGCCGGAGGACCAAGAGACCCAGTACTTC
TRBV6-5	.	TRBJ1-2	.	CASSSNGQSHHGYTF	TGTGCCAGCAGTTCCAACGGACAGTCCCACCATGGCTACACCTTC
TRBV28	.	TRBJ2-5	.	CASSLGTQETQYF	TGTGCCAGCAGTTTGGGCACCCAAGAGACCCAGTACTTC
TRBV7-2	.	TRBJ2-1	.	CATRLGTSWDEQFF	TGTGCCACCCGACTCGGGACTTCATGGGATGAGCAGTTCTTC
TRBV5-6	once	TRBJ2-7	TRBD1	CASSKDGTGVFYEQYF	TGTGCCAGCAGCAAAGACGGGACAGGGGTATTCTACGAGCAGTACTTC
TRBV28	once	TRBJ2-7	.	CASSTPYEQYF	TGTGCCAGCAGTACCCCCTACGAGCAGTACTTC
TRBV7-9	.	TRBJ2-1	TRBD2	CASSPRLAGLNEQFF	TGTGCCAGCAGCCCTCGGCTAGCGGGGCTTAATGAGCAGTTCTTC
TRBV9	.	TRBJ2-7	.	CASSEQGIDEQYF	TGTGCCAGCAGCGAGCAGGGTATCGACGAGCAGTACTTC
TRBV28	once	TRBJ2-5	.	CASSLWQGRGETQYF	TGTGCCAGCAGTTTATGGCAGGGGCGGGGGGAGACCCAGTACTTC
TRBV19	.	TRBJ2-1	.	CASRTAYNEQFF	TGTGCCAGTAGAACTGCTTACAATGAGCAGTTCTTC
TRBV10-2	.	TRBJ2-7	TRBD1	CASNRGTGVHEQYF	TGCGCCAGCAATCGCGGGACAGGGGTCCACGAGCAGTACTTC
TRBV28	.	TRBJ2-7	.	CASSFADREQYF	TGTGCCAGCAGTTTTGCGGATCGCGAGCAGTACTTC
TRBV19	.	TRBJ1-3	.	CASSREVRGAGNTIYF	TGTGCCAGTAGCCGGGAGGTCCGGGGTGCTGGAAACACCATATATTTT
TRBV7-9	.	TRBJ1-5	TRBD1	CASSSWDRETSNQPQHF	TGTGCCAGCAGTTCCTGGGACAGGGAGACAAGCAATCAGCCCCAGCATTTT
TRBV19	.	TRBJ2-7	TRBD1	CASSISGQGRVEQYF	TGTGCCAGTAGTATATCGGGACAGGGGCGCGTCGAGCAGTACTTC
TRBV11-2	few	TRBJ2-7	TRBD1	CASSLGTGGGYEQYF	TGTGCCAGCAGCTTAGGGACAGGGGGCGGGTACGAGCAGTACTTC
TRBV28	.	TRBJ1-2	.	CASPGPLGYGYTF	TGTGCCAGTCCCGGTCCCTTGGGCTATGGCTACACCTTC